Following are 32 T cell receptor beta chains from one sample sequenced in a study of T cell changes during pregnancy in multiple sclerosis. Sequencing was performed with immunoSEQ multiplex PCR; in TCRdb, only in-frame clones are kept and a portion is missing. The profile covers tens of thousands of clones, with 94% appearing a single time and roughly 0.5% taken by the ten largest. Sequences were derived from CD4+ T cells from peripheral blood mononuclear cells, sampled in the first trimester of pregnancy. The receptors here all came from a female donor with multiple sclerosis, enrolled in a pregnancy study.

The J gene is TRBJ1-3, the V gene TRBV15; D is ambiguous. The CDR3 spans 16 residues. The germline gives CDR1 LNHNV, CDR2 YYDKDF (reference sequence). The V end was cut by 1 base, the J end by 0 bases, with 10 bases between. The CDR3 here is CATSRVIHGSGNTIYF. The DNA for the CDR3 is TGTGCCACCAGCAGAGTCATCCACGGCTCTGGAAACACCATATATTTT.

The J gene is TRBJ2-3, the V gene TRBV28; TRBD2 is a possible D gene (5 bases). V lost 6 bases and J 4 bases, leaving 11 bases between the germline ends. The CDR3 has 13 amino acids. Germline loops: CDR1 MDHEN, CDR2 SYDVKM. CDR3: CASRRAGADTQYF. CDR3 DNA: TGTGCCAGCAGGCGGGCCGGGGCAGATACGCAGTATTTT.

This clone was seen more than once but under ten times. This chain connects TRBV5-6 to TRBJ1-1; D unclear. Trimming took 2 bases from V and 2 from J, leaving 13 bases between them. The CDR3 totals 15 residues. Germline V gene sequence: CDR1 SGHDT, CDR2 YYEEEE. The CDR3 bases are TGTGCCAGCAGCTTCGGACTGAGTTTCAACACTGAAGCTTTCTTT. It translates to CASSFGLSFNTEAFF.

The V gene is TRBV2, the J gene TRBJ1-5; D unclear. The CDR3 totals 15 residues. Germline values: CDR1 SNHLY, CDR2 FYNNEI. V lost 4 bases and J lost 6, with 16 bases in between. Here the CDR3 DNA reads TGTGCCAGCAGTGTTGAGATCTCTTCCGTTCAGCCCCAGCATTTT. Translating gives CASSVEISSVQPQHF.

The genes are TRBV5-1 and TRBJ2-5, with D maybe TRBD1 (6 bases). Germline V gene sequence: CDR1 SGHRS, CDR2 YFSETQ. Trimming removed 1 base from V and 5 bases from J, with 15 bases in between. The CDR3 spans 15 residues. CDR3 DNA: TGCGCCAGCAGCTTGAATCCAGGGGCCGGGGAGACCCAGTACTTC. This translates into CASSLNPGAGETQYF.

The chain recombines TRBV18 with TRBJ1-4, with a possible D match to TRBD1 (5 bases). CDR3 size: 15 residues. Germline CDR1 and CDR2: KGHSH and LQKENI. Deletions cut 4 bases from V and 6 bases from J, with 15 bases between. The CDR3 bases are TGTGCCAGCTCACTTGAACCAGGGTCCCATGAAAAACTGTTTTTT. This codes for CASSLEPGSHEKLFF.

The CDR3 DNA reads as TGTGCCAGCAGTTACTCGGACAGGGTATACAATGAGCAGTTCTTC. It specifies CASSYSDRVYNEQFF. The chain is built from TRBV6-5 and TRBJ2-1, with 8 positions matching TRBD1. V was pared by 0 bases and J by 4 bases, with 2 bases of the junction left unmatched. Per germline, CDR1 MNHEY and CDR2 SVGAGI. The CDR3 is made up of 15 amino acids.

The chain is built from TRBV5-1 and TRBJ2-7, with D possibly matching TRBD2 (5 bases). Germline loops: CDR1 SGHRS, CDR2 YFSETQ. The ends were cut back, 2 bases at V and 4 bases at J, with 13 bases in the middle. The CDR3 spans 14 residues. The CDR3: CASSFRTRAYEQYF. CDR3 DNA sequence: TGCGCCAGCAGCTTCCGTACTAGAGCGTACGAGCAGTACTTC.

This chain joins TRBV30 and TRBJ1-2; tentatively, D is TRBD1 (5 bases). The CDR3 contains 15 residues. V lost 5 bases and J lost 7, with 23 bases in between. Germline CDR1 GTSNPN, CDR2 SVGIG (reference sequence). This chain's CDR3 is CAWATATGLVGGYTF. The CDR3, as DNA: TGTGCCTGGGCAACGGCCACAGGACTAGTTGGTGGCTACACCTTC.

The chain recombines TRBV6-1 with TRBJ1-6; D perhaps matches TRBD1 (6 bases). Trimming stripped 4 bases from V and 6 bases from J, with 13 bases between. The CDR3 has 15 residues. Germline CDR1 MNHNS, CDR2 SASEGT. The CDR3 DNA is TGTGCCAGCAGTGTTTTAGAAGGGGGTAATTCACCCCTCCACTTT. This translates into CASSVLEGGNSPLHF.

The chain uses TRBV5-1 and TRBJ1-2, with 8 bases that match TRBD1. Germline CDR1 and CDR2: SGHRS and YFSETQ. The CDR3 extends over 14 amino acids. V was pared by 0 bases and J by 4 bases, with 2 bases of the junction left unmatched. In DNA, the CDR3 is TGCGCCAGCAGCTTGGATGGACAGGGCTATGGCTACACCTTC. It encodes CASSLDGQGYGYTF. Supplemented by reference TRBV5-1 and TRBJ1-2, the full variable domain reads KAGVTQTPRYLIKTRGQQVTLSCSPISGHRSVSWYQQTPGQGLQFLFEYFSETQRNKGNFPGRFSGRQFSNSRSEMNVSTLELGDSALYLCASSLDGQGYGYTFGSGTRLTVV.

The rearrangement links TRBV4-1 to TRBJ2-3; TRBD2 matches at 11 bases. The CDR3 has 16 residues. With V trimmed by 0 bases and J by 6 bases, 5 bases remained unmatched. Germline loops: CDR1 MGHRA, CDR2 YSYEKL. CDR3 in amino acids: CASSQDSGGAFDTQYF. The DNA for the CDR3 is TGCGCCAGCAGCCAAGATAGCGGGGGGGCTTTTGATACGCAGTATTTT.

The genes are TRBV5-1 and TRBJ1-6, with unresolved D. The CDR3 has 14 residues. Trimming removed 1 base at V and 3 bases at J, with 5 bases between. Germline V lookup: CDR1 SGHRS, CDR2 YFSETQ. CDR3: CASSLNSYNSPLHF. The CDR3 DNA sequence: TGCGCCAGCAGCTTGAACAGCTATAATTCACCCCTCCACTTT. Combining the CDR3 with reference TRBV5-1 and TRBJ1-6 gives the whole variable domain KAGVTQTPRYLIKTRGQQVTLSCSPISGHRSVSWYQQTPGQGLQFLFEYFSETQRNKGNFPGRFSGRQFSNSRSEMNVSTLELGDSALYLCASSLNSYNSPLHFGNGTRLTVT.

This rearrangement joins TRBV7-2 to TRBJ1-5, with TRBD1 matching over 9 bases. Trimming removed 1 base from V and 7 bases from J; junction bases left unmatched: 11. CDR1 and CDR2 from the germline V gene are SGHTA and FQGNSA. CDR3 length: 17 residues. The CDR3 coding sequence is TGTGCCAGCAGCTTAGGCCAGAACAGGGGGCAGGGGCAGCCCCAGCATTTT. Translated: CASSLGQNRGQGQPQHF.

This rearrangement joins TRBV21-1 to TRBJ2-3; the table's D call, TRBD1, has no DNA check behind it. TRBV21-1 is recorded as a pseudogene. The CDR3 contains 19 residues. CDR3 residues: CASSPCRCPTGPGGDTQYF. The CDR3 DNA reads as TGTGCCAGCAGCCCTTGTCGTTGTCCGACAGGGCCAGGGGGGGATACGCAGTATTTT.

The CDR3, as DNA: TGTGCCAGCTCACCATTACGGGGTGAGACCCAGTACTTC. This encodes CASSPLRGETQYF. The genes are TRBV18 and TRBJ2-5, with D possibly being TRBD2 (5 bases). The V gene lost 2 bases and the J gene lost 5 bases, with 9 bases spanning the gap. Looked up from germline, CDR1 is KGHSH and CDR2 is LQKENI. The CDR3 has 13 residues. Using reference TRBV18 and TRBJ2-5 for the parts outside the CDR3, the full variable domain is NAGVMQNPRHLVRRRGQEARLRCSPMKGHSHVYWYRQLPEEGLKFMVYLQKENIIDESGMPKERFSAEFPKEGPSILRIQQVVRGDSAAYFCASSPLRGETQYFGPGTRLLVL.

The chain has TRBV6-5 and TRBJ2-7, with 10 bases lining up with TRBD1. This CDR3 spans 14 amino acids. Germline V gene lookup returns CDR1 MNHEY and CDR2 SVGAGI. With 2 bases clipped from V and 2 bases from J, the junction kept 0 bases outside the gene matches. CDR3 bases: TGTGCCAGCAGTTACGACAGGGGGCCCTACGAGCAGTACTTC. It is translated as CASSYDRGPYEQYF.

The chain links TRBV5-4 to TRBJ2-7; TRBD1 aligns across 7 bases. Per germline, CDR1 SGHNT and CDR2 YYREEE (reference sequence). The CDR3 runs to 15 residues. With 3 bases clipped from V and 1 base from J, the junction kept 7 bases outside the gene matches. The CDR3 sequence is CASSSPQGPSYEQYF. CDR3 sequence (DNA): TGTGCCAGCAGCTCCCCACAGGGGCCTTCCTACGAGCAGTACTTC.

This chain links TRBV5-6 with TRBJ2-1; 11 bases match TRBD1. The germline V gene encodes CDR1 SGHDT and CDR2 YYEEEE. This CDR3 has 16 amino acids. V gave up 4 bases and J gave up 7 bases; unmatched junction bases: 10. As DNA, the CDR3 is TGTGCCAGCAGCACGGACAGGGGGCGTCTTTCTAATGAGCAGTTCTTC. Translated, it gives CASSTDRGRLSNEQFF.

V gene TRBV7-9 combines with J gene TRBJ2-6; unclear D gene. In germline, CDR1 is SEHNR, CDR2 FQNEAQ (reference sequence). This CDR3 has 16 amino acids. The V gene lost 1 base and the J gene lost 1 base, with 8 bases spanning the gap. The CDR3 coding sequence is TGTGCCAGCAGCTTAGGGATCGGGTCTGGGGCCAACGTCCTGACTTTC. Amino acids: CASSLGIGSGANVLTF.

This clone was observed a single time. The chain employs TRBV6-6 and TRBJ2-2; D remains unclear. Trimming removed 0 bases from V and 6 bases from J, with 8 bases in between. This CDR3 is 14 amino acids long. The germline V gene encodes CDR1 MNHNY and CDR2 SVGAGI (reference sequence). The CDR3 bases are TGTGCCAGCAGTTACTCGAGATCGTCCGGGGAGCTGTTTTTT. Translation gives CASSYSRSSGELFF.

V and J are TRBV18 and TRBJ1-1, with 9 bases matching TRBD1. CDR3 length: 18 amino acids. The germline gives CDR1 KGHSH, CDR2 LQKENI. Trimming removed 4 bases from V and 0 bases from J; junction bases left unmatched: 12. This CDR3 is CASSQIGTGNGVNTEAFF. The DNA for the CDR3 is TGTGCCAGCTCACAAATTGGGACAGGGAATGGGGTGAACACTGAAGCTTTCTTT.

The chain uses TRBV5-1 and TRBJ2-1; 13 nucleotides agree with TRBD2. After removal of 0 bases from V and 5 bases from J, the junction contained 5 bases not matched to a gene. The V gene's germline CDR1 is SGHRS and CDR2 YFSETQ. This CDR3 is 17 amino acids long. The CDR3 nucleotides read TGCGCCAGCAGCTTGGCCTGGGGACTAGCGGGGAACAATGAGCAGTTCTTC. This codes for CASSLAWGLAGNNEQFF.

As DNA, the CDR3 is TGTGCCTGTCGGACGGTGGCAGGGAAAAATTCACCCCTCCACTTT. The encoded protein is CACRTVAGKNSPLHF. The chain couples TRBV11-2 to TRBJ1-6, with D possibly matching TRBD1 (5 bases). V lost 11 bases and J lost 7, with 21 bases in between. Germline V lookup: CDR1 SGHAT, CDR2 FQNNGV. The CDR3 spans 15 residues.

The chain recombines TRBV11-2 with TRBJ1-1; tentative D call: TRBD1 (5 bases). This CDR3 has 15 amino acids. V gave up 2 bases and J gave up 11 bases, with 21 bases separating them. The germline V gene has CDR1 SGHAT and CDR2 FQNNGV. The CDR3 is CASSLTGARPDWAFF. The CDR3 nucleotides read TGTGCCAGCAGCTTAACTGGGGCTAGACCCGACTGGGCTTTCTTT. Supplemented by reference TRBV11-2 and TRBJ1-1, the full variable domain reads EAGVAQSPRYKIIEKRQSVAFWCNPISGHATLYWYQQILGQGPKLLIQFQNNGVVDDSQLPKDRFSAERLKGVDSTLKIQPAKLEDSAVYLCASSLTGARPDWAFFGQGTRLTVV.

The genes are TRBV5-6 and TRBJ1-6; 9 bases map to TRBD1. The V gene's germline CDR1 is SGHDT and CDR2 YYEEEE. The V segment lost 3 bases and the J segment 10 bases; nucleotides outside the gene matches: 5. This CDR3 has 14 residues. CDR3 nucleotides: TGTGCCAGCAGCTCGGGACAGGGTAGCTCACCCCTCCACTTT. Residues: CASSSGQGSSPLHF. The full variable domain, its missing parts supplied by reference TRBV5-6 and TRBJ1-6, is DAGVTQSPTHLIKTRGQQVTLRCSPKSGHDTVSWYQQALGQGPQFIFQYYEEEERQRGNFPDRFSGHQFPNYSSELNVNALLLGDSALYLCASSSGQGSSPLHFGNGTRLTVT.

The CDR3 DNA reads as TGTGCCAGCAGCTTAGGGACTAGGTGGCCCTACGAGCAGTACTTC. Translated, it gives CASSLGTRWPYEQYF. This sequence joins TRBV13 and TRBJ2-7; TRBD2 might be the D (6 bases). V was cut by 0 bases and J by 2 bases, with 11 bases left in between. There are 15 residues in the CDR3. The germline V gene encodes CDR1 PRHDT and CDR2 FYEKMQ (reference sequence).

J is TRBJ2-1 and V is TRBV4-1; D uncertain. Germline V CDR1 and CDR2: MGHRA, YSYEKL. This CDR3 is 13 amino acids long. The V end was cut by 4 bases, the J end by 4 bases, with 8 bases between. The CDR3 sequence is CASSLNRYNEQFF. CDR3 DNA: TGCGCCAGCAGCCTTAACCGGTACAATGAGCAGTTCTTC.

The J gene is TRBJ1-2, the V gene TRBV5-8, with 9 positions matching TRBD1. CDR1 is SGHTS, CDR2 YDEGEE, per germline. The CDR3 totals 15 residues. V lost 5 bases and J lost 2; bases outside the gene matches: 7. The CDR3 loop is CASRRPGTGNYGYTF. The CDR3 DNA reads TGTGCCAGCAGACGTCCCGGGACAGGGAACTATGGCTACACCTTC.

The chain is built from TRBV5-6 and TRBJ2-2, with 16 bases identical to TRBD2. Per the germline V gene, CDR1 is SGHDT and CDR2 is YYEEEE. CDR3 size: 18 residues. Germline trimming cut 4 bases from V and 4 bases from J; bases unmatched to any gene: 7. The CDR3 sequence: CASSGPGLAGGTTGELFF. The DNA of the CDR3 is TGTGCCAGCAGCGGTCCGGGACTAGCGGGGGGGACCACCGGGGAGCTGTTTTTT. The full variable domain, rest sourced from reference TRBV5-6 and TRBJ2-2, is DAGVTQSPTHLIKTRGQQVTLRCSPKSGHDTVSWYQQALGQGPQFIFQYYEEEERQRGNFPDRFSGHQFPNYSSELNVNALLLGDSALYLCASSGPGLAGGTTGELFFGEGSRLTVL.

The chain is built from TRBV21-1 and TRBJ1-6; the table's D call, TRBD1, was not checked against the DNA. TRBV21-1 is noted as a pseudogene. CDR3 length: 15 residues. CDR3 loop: CARKRRVDYNSPLHF. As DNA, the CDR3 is TGTGCCCGCAAGCGCAGGGTTGACTATAATTCACCCCTCCACTTT.

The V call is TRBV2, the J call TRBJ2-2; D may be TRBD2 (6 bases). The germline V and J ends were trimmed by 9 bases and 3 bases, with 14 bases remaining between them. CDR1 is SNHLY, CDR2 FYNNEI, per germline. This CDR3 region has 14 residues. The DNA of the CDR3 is TGTGCCAGGAGACTAGTTTCCGACACCGGGGAGCTGTTTTTT. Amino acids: CARRLVSDTGELFF. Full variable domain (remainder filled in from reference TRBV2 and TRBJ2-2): EPEVTQTPSHQVTQMGQEVILRCVPISNHLYFYWYRQILGQKVEFLVSFYNNEISEKSEIFDDQFSVERPDGSNFTLKIRSTKLEDSAMYFCARRLVSDTGELFFGEGSRLTVL.